The rows below give T cell receptor beta chains drawn from one sample of a study of graft-versus-host responses after intestinal transplantation. The table came from immunoSEQ multiplex PCR; TCRdb's copy has only in-frame clones and leaves some out. The sample comprises roughly 80,000 clones, roughly 90% of which are singletons, and approximately 0.7% rests with the top ten. The sequencing here drew on PBMCs, taken 98 days after intestinal transplantation. Every receptor here comes from a human patient who received an intestinal transplant, so some T cells may come from the graft donor. CDR3s include the opening cysteine and the closing phenylalanine or tryptophan. A D gene is named only where the DNA matches it firmly.

v_call	cdr3_length	d_call	j_call	cdr3_aa
TRBV6-1	15	TRBD2	TRBJ2-7	CASSNSGTDSYEQYF
TRBV27	11	.	TRBJ2-7	CASRSSYEQYF
TRBV7-9	15	.	TRBJ2-3	CASSLVGPSTDTQYF
TRBV7-6	16	TRBD2	TRBJ2-3	CASSLGAGGRTDTQYF
TRBV2	16	.	TRBJ2-2	CASSSLGGGRSGELFF
TRBV9	16	.	TRBJ2-2	CASSVAGGRNTGELFF
TRBV5-4	12	.	TRBJ2-3	CASSLGTNTQYF
TRBV10-3	16	.	TRBJ1-4	CAISEFRGGTNEKLFF
TRBV2	14	TRBD2	TRBJ2-2	CASRLAGGIGELFF
TRBV7-6	14	.	TRBJ1-2	CASSSTDGNYGYTF
TRBV11-2	15	.	TRBJ2-2	CASSLDGTNTGELFF
TRBV5-1	13	.	TRBJ2-2	CASNRENTGELFF
TRBV9	14	.	TRBJ1-5	CASSVADSNQPQHF
TRBV15	16	.	TRBJ2-3	CATSPETSLSTDTQYF
TRBV20-1	11	.	TRBJ1-1	CSARTGTEAFF
TRBV15	15	TRBD2	TRBJ2-3	CATSTTTSVSDTQYF
TRBV29-1	14	.	TRBJ2-5	CSVEDSTIQETQYF
TRBV6-5	13	.	TRBJ1-2	CASSRDRNYGYTF
TRBV4-1	16	.	TRBJ2-1	CASSPILAIYLNEQFF
TRBV27	12	TRBD1	TRBJ1-1	CASSYRDSEAFF
TRBV2	15	TRBD2	TRBJ2-3	CASSERAGVPDTQYF
TRBV11-3	16	TRBD2	TRBJ2-5	CASSPPGLAGAETQYF
TRBV1	16	.	TRBJ1-3	CTSSHPPGPSGNTIYF
TRBV5-6	13	.	TRBJ2-3	CASSLVGTDTQYF
TRBV4-2	15	.	TRBJ2-5	CASSQVGLGQETQYF